The source of this T cell receptor beta chain is a study of blood T cell repertoires in COVID-19. Study-level information: PBMCs, B-cell-depleted T cells, or T cells provided the cDNA or gDNA that made up the material.

CDR3 size: 13 residues. V gave up 0 bases and J gave up 4 bases, with 6 bases separating them. In germline, CDR1 is SGHVS, CDR2 FNYEAQ. Authors' data handling: It was from reference gene primer amplification that nucleated cell counts were estimated. Only in-frame clones appear in the TCRdb table, and some are missing; sequencing was by immunoSEQ multiplex PCR. The V and J calls and the clone size are those of that table, but D and trimming were determined from the DNA. Of approximately 160,000 clones listed, about four fifths are singletons. The chain links TRBV7-6 to TRBJ2-5; D is perhaps TRBD2 (6 bases). The material sequenced was peripheral blood. The source is a man aged 35 to 55 who had recovered from COVID-19. The CDR3 reads CASSLAGLETQYF. The CDR3 region has the DNA TGTGCCAGCAGCTTAGCGGGACTAGAGACCCAGTACTTC.